Below, 16 T cell receptor beta chains from the same sample are listed, as sequenced in a study of cytomegalovirus exposure and HLA in healthy donors. PCR involved 60 Vbeta and 13 Jbeta primers. The protocol was immunoSEQ multiplex PCR, while the TCRdb copy is restricted to in-frame clones and leaves out a portion. The sample has roughly 130,000 clones; 82% are singletons. Sequenced sample: PBMCs. Every receptor here comes from a male donor in good health and CMV-seropositive.

The chain links TRBV28 to TRBJ1-4, with 8 positions matching TRBD1. Trimming took 3 bases from V and 5 from J; bases not matched to a gene: 2. This CDR3 region has 14 residues. Germline lookup yields CDR1 MDHEN and CDR2 SYDVKM. The DNA of the CDR3 is TGTGCCAGCAGTTTTTCAGGGGGCAATGAAAAACTGTTTTTT. It translates to CASSFSGGNEKLFF.

This clone was picked up one time. The chain joins TRBV7-2 to TRBJ1-6; D is ambiguous. This CDR3 has 15 amino acids. The V and J ends lost 7 bases and 6 bases respectively, with 16 bases between them. In germline, CDR1 is SGHTA, CDR2 FQGNSA. CDR3 region: CASTPGGKLNSPLHF. The CDR3 DNA is TGTGCCAGCACCCCGGGAGGCAAGCTTAATTCACCCCTCCACTTT.

The J gene is TRBJ2-7, the V gene TRBV6-1, with D perhaps matching TRBD2 (6 bases). The CDR3 extends over 14 amino acids. V was shortened by 4 bases and J by 4 bases, with 14 bases between the two germline ends. Germline V gene lookup returns CDR1 MNHNS and CDR2 SASEGT. As DNA, the CDR3 is TGTGCCAGCAGTGGGGGCCGGGAGAGATACGAGCAGTACTTC. Its translation: CASSGGRERYEQYF.

In DNA, the CDR3 is TGTGCCAGCAGCTTGGAAGGGACAGGGGGTGGCTATGGCTACACCTTC. It encodes CASSLEGTGGGYGYTF. The genes are TRBV5-4 and TRBJ1-2, with 11 bases matching TRBD1. The V gene's germline CDR1 is SGHNT and CDR2 YYREEE (reference sequence). V was clipped by 0 bases and J by 4 bases; unmatched bases: 5. This CDR3 is built from 16 residues.

The rearrangement uses TRBV7-9 and TRBJ2-1; 9 bases line up with TRBD2. With 4 bases clipped from V and 9 bases from J, the junction kept 16 bases outside the gene matches. The germline gives CDR1 SEHNR, CDR2 FQNEAQ (reference sequence). This CDR3 has 17 amino acids. The CDR3 here is CASSSTRRREGHSEQFF. DNA for the CDR3: TGTGCCAGCAGCTCAACGAGGCGGCGGGAGGGCCATAGTGAGCAGTTCTTC.

The table lists this clone with a few counts. V usage is TRBV6-5 and J usage is TRBJ2-1; 7 bases agree with TRBD2. The CDR3 sequence is 12 residues long. The V segment lost 5 bases and the J segment 9 bases; nucleotides outside the gene matches: 4. CDR1 and CDR2 (germline): MNHEY, SVGAGI. The CDR3: CASSRTGGEQFF. Written as DNA, the CDR3 is TGTGCCAGCAGTCGCACGGGAGGTGAGCAGTTCTTC.

About this clone itself: Other DNA variants within this sample encode the same CDR3. The J gene is TRBJ2-7, the V gene TRBV19, with D maybe TRBD1 (5 bases). The CDR3 contains 12 residues. Trimming removed 3 bases at V and 3 bases at J, with 6 bases between. Germline-derived CDR1 and CDR2 are LNHDA and SQIVND (reference sequence). The CDR3 is CASSIQGYEQYF. The CDR3 DNA follows: TGTGCCAGTAGTATCCAGGGCTACGAGCAGTACTTC. The full variable domain, completed using reference TRBV19 and TRBJ2-7, is DGGITQSPKYLFRKEGQNVTLSCEQNLNHDAMYWYRQDPGQGLRLIYYSQIVNDFQKGDIAEGYSVSREKKESFPLTVTSAQKNPTAFYLCASSIQGYEQYFGPGTRLTVT.

This sequence joins TRBV7-2 and TRBJ2-3; 7 positions agree with TRBD2. The germline CDR1 and CDR2 sequences are SGHTA and FQGNSA. This CDR3 contains 17 residues. The ends lost 5 bases at V and 3 bases at J; junction bases unmatched: 14. The CDR3 DNA follows: TGTGCCAGCAGCCCACAAGTGGTGGGAGGGCCGACAGATACGCAGTATTTT. Protein sequence: CASSPQVVGGPTDTQYF.

The gene calls are TRBV2 and TRBJ1-2; TRBD1 aligns across 7 bases. CDR3 length equals 14 residues. Germline lookup yields CDR1 SNHLY and CDR2 FYNNEI. The V and J ends lost 6 bases and 4 bases, in that order; junction bases with no gene match: 8. The CDR3 spells CASRSQTGSYGYTF. DNA for the CDR3: TGTGCCAGCAGAAGTCAGACAGGGTCCTATGGCTACACCTTC.

The chain uses TRBV28 and TRBJ2-7; TRBD1 matches 7 bases. Per the germline V gene, CDR1 is MDHEN and CDR2 is SYDVKM. The V segment lost 3 bases and the J segment 3 bases; nucleotides outside the gene matches: 8. The CDR3 totals 15 residues. CDR3 residues: CASSFGQVPHYEQYF. CDR3 bases: TGTGCCAGCAGTTTCGGACAGGTGCCCCACTACGAGCAGTACTTC.

This clone was found a few times. The chain employs TRBV4-3 and TRBJ2-2; 10 bases fit TRBD2. V shed 0 bases and J 5 bases; nucleotides not matched to a gene: 6. From germline, CDR1 is LGHNA and CDR2 YSLEER. The CDR3 covers 17 residues. The CDR3 loop is CASSQDLAGDGTGELFF. For the CDR3, the DNA is TGCGCCAGCAGCCAAGACCTAGCGGGAGACGGTACCGGGGAGCTGTTTTTT.

For this clone: In the same sample, other DNA sequences code for this CDR3. V usage is TRBV18 and J usage is TRBJ1-1, with D possibly matching TRBD1 (6 bases). The germline V gene encodes CDR1 KGHSH and CDR2 LQKENI. The CDR3 contains 16 residues. Trimming removed 3 bases from V and 0 bases from J, with 14 bases in between. CDR3 sequence reads: CASSPGQIHMNTEAFF. The DNA for the CDR3 is TGTGCCAGCTCACCTGGACAGATTCACATGAACACTGAAGCTTTCTTT.

This chain links TRBV4-3 with TRBJ1-4; TRBD1 agrees at 7 bases. This CDR3 has 15 residues. The germline V gene has CDR1 LGHNA and CDR2 YSLEER. V was clipped by 5 bases and J by 3 bases; unmatched bases: 6. The CDR3 region is CASSYQGGANEKLFF. CDR3 bases: TGCGCCAGCAGCTACCAGGGGGGCGCTAATGAAAAACTGTTTTTT.

There are a few counts of this clone. This chain joins TRBV7-2 and TRBJ2-1; D gene unclear. Germline assignment: CDR1 SGHTA and CDR2 FQGNSA. V was clipped by 5 bases and J by 4 bases, with 12 bases between them. This CDR3 has 14 residues. The CDR3 region has the DNA TGTGCCAGCAGCATACGGCGACTTTACAATGAGCAGTTCTTC. Protein: CASSIRRLYNEQFF. The complete variable domain, with remaining parts taken from reference TRBV7-2 and TRBJ2-1, reads GAGVSQSPSNKVTEKGKDVELRCDPISGHTALYWYRQSLGQGLEFLIYFQGNSAPDKSGLPSDRFSAERTGGSVSTLTIQRTQQEDSAVYLCASSIRRLYNEQFFGPGTRLTVL.

This sequence joins TRBV29-1 and TRBJ2-2; a possible D gene is TRBD2 (5 bases). The CDR3 is 14 amino acids. Germline V gene lookup returns CDR1 SQVTM and CDR2 ANQGSEA. V lost 4 bases and J lost 6, with 15 bases in between. CDR3 protein: CSVGSRGRSGELFF. As DNA, the CDR3 is TGCAGCGTTGGATCTCGGGGAAGATCCGGGGAGCTGTTTTTT.

The CDR3 here is CAWSVEDHNSNQPQHF. The CDR3 bases are TGTGCCTGGAGTGTAGAGGATCATAATAGCAATCAGCCCCAGCATTTT. The chain links TRBV30 to TRBJ1-5; D remains unclear. Germline values: CDR1 GTSNPN, CDR2 SVGIG (reference sequence). Trimming left V 0 bases short and J 0 bases short, with 12 bases between. The CDR3 runs 16 residues.